This T cell receptor (beta chain) is drawn from a study of response to subunit inactivated influenza vaccine. V lost 8 bases to trimming and J lost 3 bases, with 13 bases between them. Germline CDR1 is MDHEN and CDR2 is SYDVKM. CDR3 length: 13 amino acids. Study-level results: The authors proposed limited new T cell recruitment per seasonal influenza vaccination.

This clonotype was seen many times. Its specificity is unknown. Using its own MiXCR run on the RT-PCR reads, TCRdb lists one record per CDR3 protein. The sample shows around 760,000 distinct CDR3 sequences, about 14% of them seen only once. The source was PBMCs from blood, collected approximately 15 days before vaccination. The chain has TRBV28 and TRBJ1-1, with a possible D match to TRBD1 (5 bases). This TCR derives from a man aged 50 or older who received an inactivated influenza vaccine. CDR3 sequence (DNA): TGTGCCAGCTTTGTCGGGGGAGACACTGAAGCTTTCTTT. Translated, it gives CASFVGGDTEAFF.